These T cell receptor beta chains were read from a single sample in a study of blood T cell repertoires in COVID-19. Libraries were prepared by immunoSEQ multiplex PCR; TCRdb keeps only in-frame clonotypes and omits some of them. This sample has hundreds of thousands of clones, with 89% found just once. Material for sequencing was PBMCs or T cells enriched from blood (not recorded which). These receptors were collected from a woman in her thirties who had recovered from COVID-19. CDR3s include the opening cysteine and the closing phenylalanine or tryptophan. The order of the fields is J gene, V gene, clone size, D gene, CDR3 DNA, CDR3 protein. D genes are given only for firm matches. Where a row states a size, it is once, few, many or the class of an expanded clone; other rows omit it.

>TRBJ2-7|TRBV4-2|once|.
TGTGCCAGCAGCCAAGATACTAGCCGGTCCTACGAGCAGTACTTC
CASSQDTSRSYEQYF
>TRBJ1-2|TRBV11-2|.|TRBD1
TGTGCCAGCAGCGCTGCCCGGGACAGCCTTTGGGGCTACACCTTC
CASSAARDSLWGYTF
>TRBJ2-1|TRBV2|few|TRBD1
TGTGCCAGCAGTGCGCCCCAACAGGGGGAGGACAATGAGCAGTTCTTC
CASSAPQQGEDNEQFF
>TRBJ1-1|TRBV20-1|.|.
TGCAGTGCTAGTAGGCGACAGCCGGGTATCCCAACTGAAGCTTTCTTT
CSASRRQPGIPTEAFF
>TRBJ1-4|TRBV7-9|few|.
TGTGCCAGCAGCTTAGTAAGCCCATTAACTAAACGGGAAAAACTGTTTTTT
CASSLVSPLTKREKLFF
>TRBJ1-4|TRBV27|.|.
TGTGCCAGCAGTTCATTGGGAGGCTTATTTGAAAAACTGTTTTTT
CASSSLGGLFEKLFF
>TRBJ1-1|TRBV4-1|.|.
TGCGCCAGCAGCCAAGCTGTTTTCGGAGGGAAGTCCCCTGTTCCTAACACTGAAGCTTTCTTT
CASSQAVFGGKSPVPNTEAFF
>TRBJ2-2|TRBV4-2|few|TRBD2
TGTGCCAGCAGCCAAGACTCTAGCGGGAGTGTTTGGACCGGGGAGCTGTTTTTT
CASSQDSSGSVWTGELFF
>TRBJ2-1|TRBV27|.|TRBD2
TGTGCCAGCACCTTGAAGCGGGGTTACAATGAGCAGTTCTTC
CASTLKRGYNEQFF
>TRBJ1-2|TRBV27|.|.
TGTGCCAGCAGTTGGGAAGCGGGGGGCGGCTACACCTTC
CASSWEAGGGYTF
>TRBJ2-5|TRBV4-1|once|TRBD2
TGCGCCAGCAGCCAAGATTCGCGCAGCGGGGCTCAAGAGACCCAGTACTTC
CASSQDSRSGAQETQYF
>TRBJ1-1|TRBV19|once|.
TGTGCCAGTAGTACCCTACAGAAATTGAACACTGAAGCTTTCTTT
CASSTLQKLNTEAFF
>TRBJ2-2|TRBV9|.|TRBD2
TGTGCCAGCAGCCCCATGACTAGCTCCCCCGGGGAGCTGTTTTTT
CASSPMTSSPGELFF
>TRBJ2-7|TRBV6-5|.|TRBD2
TGTGCCAGCACCAGAACGGGCGGGAGTACCCACGAGCAGTACTTC
CASTRTGGSTHEQYF
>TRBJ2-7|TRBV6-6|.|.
TGTGCCAGCAGTTCGGAACCAGGGAAGGGTTTATACGAGCAGTACTTC
CASSSEPGKGLYEQYF
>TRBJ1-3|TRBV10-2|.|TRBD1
TGCGCCAGCCGTGAGGGGGCGAACGGAAACACCATATATTTT
CASREGANGNTIYF
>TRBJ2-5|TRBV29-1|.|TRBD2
TGCAGCGTTGGATTCCCCGGTGCGGGAGGGCCAGGAGAGACCCAGTACTTC
CSVGFPGAGGPGETQYF
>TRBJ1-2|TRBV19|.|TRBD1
TGTGCCAGTAGTATGGGACAGAACTATGGCTACACCTTC
CASSMGQNYGYTF
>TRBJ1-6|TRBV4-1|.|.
TGCGCCAGCAGCCAAGATTGGGGGAGGGGGGATGATAATTCACCCCTCCACTTT
CASSQDWGRGDDNSPLHF
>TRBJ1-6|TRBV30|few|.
TGTGCCTGGAGTGACCTTGGAGGGCTTGATTCACCCCTCCACTTT
CAWSDLGGLDSPLHF
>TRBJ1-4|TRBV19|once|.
TGTGCCAGCAGACCCCGGGGGGGTGAAAAACTGTTTTTT
CASRPRGGEKLFF
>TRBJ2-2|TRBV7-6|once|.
TGTGCCAGCAGCTTAATACCGGCGACAGGGGAGCTGTTTTTT
CASSLIPATGELFF
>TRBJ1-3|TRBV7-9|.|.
TGTGCCAGCAGCTTAGGGGTGAGCAGGATTGGAAACACCATATATTTT
CASSLGVSRIGNTIYF
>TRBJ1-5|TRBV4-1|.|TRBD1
TGCGCCAGCAGCCAACTCGGGACAGGTAATCAGCCCCAGCATTTT
CASSQLGTGNQPQHF
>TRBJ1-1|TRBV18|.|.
TGTGCCAGCTCACCACCGGGTAAGGGGTTGGGAACTGAAGCTTTCTTT
CASSPPGKGLGTEAFF
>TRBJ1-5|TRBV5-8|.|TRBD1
TGTGCCAGCAGCTCCACGACAGGGATCCTTAATCAGCCCCAGCATTTT
CASSSTTGILNQPQHF
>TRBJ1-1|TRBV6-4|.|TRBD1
TGTGCCAGCAGATGGACAGGGGATGACACTGAAGCTTTCTTT
CASRWTGDDTEAFF
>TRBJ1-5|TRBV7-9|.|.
TGTGCCAGCAGCTCATTGGGGCTTAGGGATCAGCCCCAGCATTTT
CASSSLGLRDQPQHF
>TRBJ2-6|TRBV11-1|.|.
TGTGCCAGCAGCTCGTACAAGACAGGGGCCAACGTCCTGACTTTC
CASSSYKTGANVLTF
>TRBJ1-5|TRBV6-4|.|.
TGTGCCAGCAGCGAGGGACACCAATTCAATCAGCCCCAGCATTTT
CASSEGHQFNQPQHF
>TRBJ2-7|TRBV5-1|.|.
TGCGCCAGCAGCCGAAGACTGGGAGATGGGGCCTACGAGCAGTACTTC
CASSRRLGDGAYEQYF
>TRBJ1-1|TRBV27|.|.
TGTGCCAGCAGTTTTGTGGGGGGGGGAGCAGGGAACACTGAAGCTTTCTTT
CASSFVGGGAGNTEAFF
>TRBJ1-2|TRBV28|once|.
TGTGCCAGCAGTGGACAAGGCTATGGCTACACCTTC
CASSGQGYGYTF
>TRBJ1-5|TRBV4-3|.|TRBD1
TGCGCCAGCAGCCAAGTATGGGGACAGGTTAATCAGCCCCAGCATTTT
CASSQVWGQVNQPQHF
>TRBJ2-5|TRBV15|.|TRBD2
TGTGCCACCAGCAGAGGCGGGGGTCAAGAGACCCAGTACTTC
CATSRGGGQETQYF
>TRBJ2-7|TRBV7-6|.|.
TGTGCCAGCAGCTTAGCGCAATTACCAGGCAGAACCTACGAGCAGTACTTC
CASSLAQLPGRTYEQYF
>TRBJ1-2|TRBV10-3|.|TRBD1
TGTGCCATCAGTGAGACCACCGGGACAGGGGATGGCTACACCTTC
CAISETTGTGDGYTF
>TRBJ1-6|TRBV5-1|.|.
TGCGCCAGCAGCTTTCTCGAGTCGAATTCACCCCTCCACTTT
CASSFLESNSPLHF
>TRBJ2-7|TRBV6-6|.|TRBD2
TGTGCCAGCAGTTACTCTGCGGGAGGGCCCTACGAGCAGTACTTC
CASSYSAGGPYEQYF
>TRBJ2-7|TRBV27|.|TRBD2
TGTGCCAGCAGTTTAGTAGCGGGAGAGACTTACGAGCAGTACTTC
CASSLVAGETYEQYF
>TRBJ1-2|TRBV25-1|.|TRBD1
TGTGCCAGCTCCGCCGGGACAGGGGGCGGACCTAACTATGGCTACACCTTC
CASSAGTGGGPNYGYTF
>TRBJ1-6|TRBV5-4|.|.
TGTGCCAGCAGCTACGGGACACGGGCCAGTAATTCACCCCTCCACTTT
CASSYGTRASNSPLHF
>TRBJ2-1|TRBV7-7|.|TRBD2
TGTGCTAGCAGCTTAGCTAGCGGAAATGAGCAGTTCTTC
CASSLASGNEQFF
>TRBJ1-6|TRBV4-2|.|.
TGTGCCAGCAGCCCTACTAATTCACCCCTCCACTTT
CASSPTNSPLHF
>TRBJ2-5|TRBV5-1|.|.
TGCGCCAGCAGCCCGGCTAAGGGGGGGCAGCCGGGCAAAAAAGTGGAGACCCAGTACTTC
CASSPAKGGQPGKKVETQYF
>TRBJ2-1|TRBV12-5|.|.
TGTGCTAGTGGTTTCAGCTCAACGTTTAGGGGCTCCTACAATGAGCAGTTCTTC
CASGFSSTFRGSYNEQFF
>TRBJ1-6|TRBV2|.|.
TGTGCCAGCGCGGTCGCCGGGGTCCGGGATTCACCCCTCCACTTT
CASAVAGVRDSPLHF
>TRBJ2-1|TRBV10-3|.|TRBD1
TGTGCCATCAGTGAGCGACAGGGGGAGAACAATGAGCAGTTCTTC
CAISERQGENNEQFF
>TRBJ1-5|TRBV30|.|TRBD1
TGTGCCTGGAGGGAACAGGGGGAGGGCAATCAGCCCCAGCATTTT
CAWREQGEGNQPQHF
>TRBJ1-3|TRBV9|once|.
TGTGCCAGCAGCGTAGGGCAGGCCTCTGGAAACACCATATATTTT
CASSVGQASGNTIYF
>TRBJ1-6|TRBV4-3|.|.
TGCGCCAGCAGCCAAGATCACGGGAGCTCCTATAATTCACCCCTCCACTTT
CASSQDHGSSYNSPLHF